This entry concerns a single TCR beta chain. Its antigen remains unknown. After removal of 3 bases from V and 1 base from J, the junction contained 5 bases not matched to a gene. Germline CDR1 is KGHSH and CDR2 is LQKENI. The CDR3 loop spans 16 amino acids. TCRdb keeps only in-frame clones here, not all; method: immunoSEQ multiplex PCR. This table has 150,000 or so clones, around 90% appearing once. These data are taken from a study of T cell responses to AZD1222 COVID-19 vaccine. The study, taken as a whole, reports: Repertoires were collected only later (after the peak T cell response had occurred). Seropositive at baseline were only five or six AZD1222 recipients. A mostly white British donor set with more females was recruited, and clonal diversity was possibly underestimated.

The receptor's source is an adult in good health. The chain joins TRBV18 to TRBJ1-5; 8 positions agree with TRBD1. The source was peripheral blood, collected on day 0 of AZD1222 vaccination. The CDR3 sequence: CASSPGTGGSNQPQHF. The CDR3 bases are TGTGCCAGCTCACCGGGGACAGGCGGAAGCAATCAGCCCCAGCATTTT.